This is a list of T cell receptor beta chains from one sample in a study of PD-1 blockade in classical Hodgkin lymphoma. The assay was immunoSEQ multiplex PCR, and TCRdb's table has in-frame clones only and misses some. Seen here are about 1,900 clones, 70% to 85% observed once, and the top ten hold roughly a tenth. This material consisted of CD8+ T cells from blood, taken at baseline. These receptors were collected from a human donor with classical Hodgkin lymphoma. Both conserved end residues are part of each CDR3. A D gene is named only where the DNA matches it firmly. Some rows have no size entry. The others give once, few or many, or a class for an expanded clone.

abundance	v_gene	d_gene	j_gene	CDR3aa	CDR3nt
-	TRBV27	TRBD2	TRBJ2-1	CASSLEGGSSYNEQFF	TGTGCCAGCAGTTTAGAGGGCGGGAGCTCCTACAATGAGCAGTTCTTC
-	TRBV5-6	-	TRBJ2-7	CASSLQGPYEQYF	TGTGCCAGCAGCTTGCAGGGACCCTACGAGCAGTACTTC
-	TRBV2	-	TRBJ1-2	CASSSQGYPDYGYTF	TGTGCCAGCAGTAGCCAGGGCTATCCTGACTATGGCTACACCTTC
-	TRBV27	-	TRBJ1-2	CASSRGDVYTF	TGTGCCAGCAGTAGAGGGGACGTCTACACCTTC
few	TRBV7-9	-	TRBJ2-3	CASSDSDTQYF	TGTGCCAGCAGCGATTCGGATACGCAGTATTTT
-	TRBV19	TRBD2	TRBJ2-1	CASSRAGAGNEQFF	TGTGCCAGTAGTAGGGCGGGAGCGGGGAATGAGCAGTTCTTC
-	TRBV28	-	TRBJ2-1	CASSLYDSYNEQFF	TGTGCCAGCAGTTTATACGACAGCTACAATGAGCAGTTCTTC
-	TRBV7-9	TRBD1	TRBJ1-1	CASSNRGFSTEAFF	TGTGCCAGCAGCAACAGGGGGTTTAGCACTGAAGCTTTCTTT
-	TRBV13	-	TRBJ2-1	CASSLTSPVNEQFF	TGTGCCAGCAGCTTAACTAGTCCCGTCAATGAGCAGTTCTTC
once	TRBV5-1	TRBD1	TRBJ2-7	CASSLTGTGAYEQYF	TGCGCCAGCAGTCTCACGGGGACAGGGGCCTACGAGCAGTACTTC
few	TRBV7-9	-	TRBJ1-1	CASSLRASEAFF	TGTGCCAGCAGTCTCAGAGCTTCTGAAGCTTTCTTT
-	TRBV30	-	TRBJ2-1	CAWIQGSYNEQFF	TGTGCCTGGATCCAAGGCTCCTACAATGAGCAGTTCTTC
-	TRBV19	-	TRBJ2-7	CASSPSLVLEQYF	TGTGCCAGTAGCCCGTCACTAGTCCTCGAGCAGTACTTC
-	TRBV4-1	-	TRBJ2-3	CASSQAQLRSTDTQYF	TGCGCCAGCAGCCAAGCCCAGCTTCGTAGCACAGATACGCAGTATTTT
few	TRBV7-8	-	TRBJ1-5	CASSYLDEIDQPQHF	TGTGCCAGCAGTTATCTAGACGAGATCGATCAGCCCCAGCATTTT
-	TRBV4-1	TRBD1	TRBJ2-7	CASSPRGQGTSYEQYF	TGCGCCAGCAGCCCACGTGGACAGGGGACCTCCTACGAGCAGTACTTC
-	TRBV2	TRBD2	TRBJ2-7	CASRLASGGVYEQYF	TGTGCCAGCAGGCTAGCTAGCGGGGGGGTCTACGAGCAGTACTTC
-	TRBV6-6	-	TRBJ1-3	CASSYGADSGNTIYF	TGTGCCAGCAGTTACGGGGCCGACTCTGGAAACACCATATATTTT
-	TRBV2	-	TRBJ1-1	CASGMDREAFF	TGTGCCAGCGGGATGGACCGTGAAGCTTTCTTT
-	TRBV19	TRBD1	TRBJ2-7	CATSLETGHYEQYF	TGTGCCACCTCCCTGGAGACAGGGCACTACGAGCAGTACTTC
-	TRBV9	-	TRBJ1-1	CASSVANLATEAFF	TGTGCCAGCAGCGTAGCCAACCTCGCCACTGAAGCTTTCTTT
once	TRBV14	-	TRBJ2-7	CASSPGGPYEQYF	TGTGCCAGCAGCCCAGGGGGGCCCTACGAGCAGTACTTC
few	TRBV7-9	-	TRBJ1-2	CASSSTRGAYGYTF	TGTGCCAGCAGCTCTACTCGGGGGGCCTATGGCTACACCTTC
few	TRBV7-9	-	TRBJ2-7	CASGIDEQYF	TGTGCCAGCGGAATAGACGAGCAGTACTTC
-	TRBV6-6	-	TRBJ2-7	CASSFSLGPSVHEQYF	TGTGCCAGCAGTTTTTCTTTAGGGCCCTCCGTCCACGAGCAGTACTTC
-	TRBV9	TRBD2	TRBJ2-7	CASSVASGGSPQYF	TGTGCCAGCAGCGTCGCTAGCGGGGGGTCTCCGCAGTACTTC
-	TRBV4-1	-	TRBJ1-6	CASSSDSPLHF	TGCGCCAGCAGCTCCGATTCACCCCTCCACTTT
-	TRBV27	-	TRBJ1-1	CASSISRGGTEAFF	TGTGCCAGCAGTATCTCCAGGGGTGGCACTGAAGCTTTCTTT
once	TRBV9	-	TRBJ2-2	CASSGHIGGELFF	TGTGCCAGCAGCGGACATATAGGCGGGGAGCTGTTTTTT
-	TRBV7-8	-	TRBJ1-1	CASSLFNSMNTEAFF	TGTGCCAGCAGCTTATTTAACAGCATGAACACTGAAGCTTTCTTT
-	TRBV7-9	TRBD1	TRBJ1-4	CAIMTGEDNEKLFF	TGTGCCATTATGACAGGGGAGGATAATGAAAAACTGTTTTTT
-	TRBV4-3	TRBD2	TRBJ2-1	CASSFSTSGVYNEQFF	TGCGCCAGCAGCTTTTCGACTAGCGGGGTATACAATGAGCAGTTCTTC
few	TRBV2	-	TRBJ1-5	CASSASGGNQPQHF	TGTGCCAGCAGCGCCTCGGGGGGCAATCAGCCCCAGCATTTT
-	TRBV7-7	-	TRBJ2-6	CASSGERSATSRANVLTF	TGTGCCAGCAGCGGCGAGAGAAGTGCCACAAGTCGGGCCAACGTCCTGACTTTC
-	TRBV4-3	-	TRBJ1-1	CASSQAGTVEAFF	TGCGCCAGCAGCCAAGCCGGGACCGTTGAAGCTTTCTTT
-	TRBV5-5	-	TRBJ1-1	CASSLFRGSEAFF	TGTGCCAGCAGCTTGTTTAGAGGAAGTGAAGCTTTCTTT